The 29 T cell receptor beta chains listed next were all sequenced from one sample in a study of cytomegalovirus exposure and HLA in healthy donors. The study ran its PCR with 60 Vbeta and 13 Jbeta primers. The repertoire was sequenced with immunoSEQ multiplex PCR; TCRdb's copy has only in-frame clones and lacks some. The data contain fewer than 60,000 clones, about 80% of them singletons. Input material: PBMCs. The receptors here all came from a man between 50 and 59 years old in good health and CMV-seronegative.

This clone was seen only once. The chain couples TRBV6-1 to TRBJ2-2; no clear D gene. Germline lookup yields CDR1 MNHNS and CDR2 SASEGT. Trimming shortened V by 6 bases and J by 8 bases, and 10 bases separated the two germline ends. The CDR3 is 12 amino acids. The CDR3 here is CASSPIAGELFF. CDR3 bases: TGTGCCAGCAGCCCCATTGCGGGGGAGCTGTTTTTT.

The genes are TRBV5-6 and TRBJ2-7; 8 nucleotides align to TRBD1. The CDR3 spans 15 residues. The germline CDR1 and CDR2 sequences are SGHDT and YYEEEE. V lost 1 base and J lost 2; bases outside the gene matches: 5. CDR3 amino acids: CASSLFGQGAYEQYF. The CDR3 DNA reads as TGTGCCAGCAGCTTGTTTGGACAGGGAGCCTACGAGCAGTACTTC.

The chain uses TRBV11-2 and TRBJ2-3; 9 bases agree with TRBD1. Germline lookup yields CDR1 SGHAT and CDR2 FQNNGV. With 5 bases clipped from V and 2 bases from J, the junction kept 17 bases outside the gene matches. The CDR3 consists of 19 residues. The DNA for the CDR3 is TGTGCCAGCAGCCGACGCGGCCGGGGACAGGGCAGGCTCACAGATACGCAGTATTTT. Protein sequence: CASSRRGRGQGRLTDTQYF.

This chain joins TRBV6-1 and TRBJ1-5; 7 positions agree with TRBD1. Germline loops: CDR1 MNHNS, CDR2 SASEGT. Unmatched junction bases numbered 2, after V lost 3 bases and J lost 0 bases. CDR3 length equals 15 residues. The chain's CDR3 is CASSEGQFSNQPQHF. The CDR3 bases are TGTGCCAGCAGTGAGGGACAGTTTAGCAATCAGCCCCAGCATTTT.

DNA of the CDR3: TGCAGCGTTGTCGTTGCAACTAATGAAAAACTGTTTTTT. Protein sequence: CSVVVATNEKLFF. V and J are TRBV29-1 and TRBJ1-4; unclear D gene. The CDR3 consists of 13 residues. The germline V and J ends were trimmed by 4 bases and 0 bases, with 6 bases remaining between them. Germline V CDR1 and CDR2: SQVTM, ANQGSEA.

The chain has TRBV4-2 and TRBJ2-3, with a weak D call TRBD2 (5 bases). The CDR3 loop spans 13 amino acids. Germline CDR1 and CDR2: LGHNA and YNFKEQ. Trimming removed 1 base from V and 4 bases from J, with 6 bases in between. The CDR3 spells CASSQGGSDTQYF. In DNA form, the CDR3 reads TGTGCCAGCAGCCAAGGAGGGTCAGATACGCAGTATTTT.

This clone was recorded a few times. The chain uses TRBV2 and TRBJ1-2, with 7 bases that match TRBD1. Trimming took 8 bases from V and 4 from J; bases not matched to a gene: 4. The CDR3 has 12 residues. CDR1 SNHLY and CDR2 FYNNEI come from the germline V gene. The CDR3 here is CASWDSFYGYTF. The CDR3 coding sequence is TGTGCCAGCTGGGACAGTTTCTATGGCTACACCTTC.

This chain links TRBV5-6 with TRBJ1-4, with TRBD1 identical over 9 bases. This CDR3 region has 18 residues. The J segment lost 6 bases and the V segment lost 4 bases, leaving 16 bases of the junction unmatched. Per germline, CDR1 SGHDT and CDR2 YYEEEE. The CDR3 bases are TGTGCCAGCAGCCCGGACAGGGGATATCGACTAAGGGATGAAAAACTGTTTTTT. It codes for CASSPDRGYRLRDEKLFF.

The CDR3 sequence: CASSLAGGAAYEQYF. The CDR3 nucleotides read TGCGCCAGCAGCTTGGCCGGCGGGGCGGCCTACGAGCAGTACTTC. This rearrangement joins TRBV5-1 to TRBJ2-7; maybe TRBD2 (6 bases). CDR3 length equals 15 residues. Trimming removed 0 bases at V and 2 bases at J, with 12 bases between. CDR1 SGHRS and CDR2 YFSETQ come from the germline V gene.

V and J are TRBV7-9 and TRBJ2-6; TRBD1 might be the D (5 bases). This CDR3 spans 15 amino acids. Germline values: CDR1 SEHNR, CDR2 FQNEAQ (reference sequence). The germline V and J ends were trimmed by 5 bases and 2 bases, with 10 bases remaining between them. CDR3 DNA: TGTGCCAGCAGCGAGCAGGGAACTGGGGCCAACGTCCTGACTTTC. Amino acids: CASSEQGTGANVLTF.

The chain is built from TRBV5-1 and TRBJ1-6; unclear D gene. The germline V gene has CDR1 SGHRS and CDR2 YFSETQ. CDR3 length: 13 residues. V was trimmed by 4 bases and J by 2 bases, leaving 4 bases between them. As DNA, the CDR3 is TGCGCCAGCAGCGACACCTATAATTCACCCCTCCACTTT. It yields the protein CASSDTYNSPLHF.

This chain connects TRBV9 to TRBJ2-7; TRBD2 matches at 9 bases. The CDR3 length is 14 residues. The germline V gene encodes CDR1 SGDLS and CDR2 YYNGEE. The ends lost 4 bases at V and 5 bases at J; junction bases unmatched: 7. The CDR3 region has the DNA TGTGCCAGCAGCTCCCGACTAGCGGTGGACGAGCAGTACTTC. Its translation: CASSSRLAVDEQYF.

J is TRBJ1-3 and V is TRBV7-9; D uncertain. Per the germline V gene, CDR1 is SEHNR and CDR2 is FQNEAQ (reference sequence). Trimming shortened V by 5 bases and J by 1 base, and 15 bases separated the two germline ends. This CDR3 has 16 residues. The CDR3 DNA follows: TGTGCCAGCAGCCTTGGACTTTCCGGATCTGGAAACACCATATATTTT. Its translation: CASSLGLSGSGNTIYF.

This chain links TRBV4-2 with TRBJ1-4; D unresolved. Germline lookup yields CDR1 LGHNA and CDR2 YNFKEQ. The CDR3 has 14 amino acids. V was trimmed by 4 bases and J by 7 bases, leaving 13 bases between them. The CDR3 protein is CASSPLEVREKLFF. The DNA for the CDR3 is TGTGCCAGCAGCCCCCTAGAGGTTCGTGAAAAACTGTTTTTT.

This clone showed up just a few times. The V gene is TRBV11-3, the J gene TRBJ2-7, with D hard to call. The CDR3 is made up of 12 amino acids. V was trimmed by 4 bases and J by 3 bases, leaving 7 bases between them. Germline V gene lookup returns CDR1 SGHNT and CDR2 YENEEA. CDR3 protein: CASSYGHYEQYF. In nucleotides, the CDR3 is TGTGCCAGCAGCTATGGCCACTACGAGCAGTACTTC.

This chain uses TRBV28 with TRBJ1-2; D not resolved. The CDR3 totals 15 residues. Germline assignment: CDR1 MDHEN and CDR2 SYDVKM. Trimming stripped 8 bases from V and 4 bases from J, with 20 bases between. In nucleotides, the CDR3 is TGTGCCAGCCTCTCCCCCGGGATCTCATCCTATGGCTACACCTTC. Its translation is CASLSPGISSYGYTF.

The rearrangement uses TRBV5-6 and TRBJ1-2, with 8 positions matching TRBD1. The junction had 2 bases not matched to a gene; V was cut back by 0 bases and J by 7 bases. The CDR3 extends over 13 amino acids. Germline CDR1 is SGHDT and CDR2 is YYEEEE. This CDR3 reads CASSLGQGFGYTF. CDR3 sequence (DNA): TGTGCCAGCAGCTTGGGACAGGGGTTTGGCTACACCTTC.

This clone was picked up one time. The chain uses TRBV19 and TRBJ1-1; D not certain. Trimming pared 8 bases from V and 0 bases from J, leaving 22 bases between. Germline V CDR1 and CDR2: LNHDA, SQIVND (reference sequence). The CDR3 covers 17 residues. The CDR3 DNA reads TGTGCCAGTGCTGGCGGACTCGGTTCTCTAATGAACACTGAAGCTTTCTTT. Its translation: CASAGGLGSLMNTEAFF.

The chain couples TRBV10-3 to TRBJ1-2; 11 nucleotides match TRBD1. Per germline, CDR1 ENHRY and CDR2 SYGVKD. The junction had 7 bases not matched to a gene; V was cut back by 0 bases and J by 4 bases. The CDR3 has 17 amino acids. CDR3 in DNA: TGTGCCATCAGTGAGTCGACTCCAGGGACAGGGGGCTATGGCTACACCTTC. It codes for CAISESTPGTGGYGYTF.

The rearrangement joins TRBV5-1 to TRBJ2-2; no reliable D call. The germline V gene has CDR1 SGHRS and CDR2 YFSETQ. The CDR3 is 16 amino acids. Trimming removed 0 bases from V and 4 bases from J, with 13 bases in between. The CDR3 DNA sequence: TGCGCCAGCAGCTTGGTAGCTGCATCGGGCACCGGGGAGCTGTTTTTT. It encodes CASSLVAASGTGELFF.

This rearrangement joins TRBV11-2 to TRBJ2-6; a weak D match, TRBD1 (5 bases). The V end was cut by 4 bases, the J end by 0 bases, with 19 bases between. The CDR3 contains 19 residues. Germline V gene sequence: CDR1 SGHAT, CDR2 FQNNGV. CDR3 amino acids: CASSSRGGHGTSGANVLTF. Written as DNA, the CDR3 is TGTGCCAGCAGCTCAAGGGGTGGACACGGCACCTCTGGGGCCAACGTCCTGACTTTC.

This clone has only one observation. This CDR3 is CASSDGQGLSPLHF. The DNA for the CDR3 is TGTGCCAGCTCCGACGGACAGGGTTTGTCACCCCTCCACTTT. J is TRBJ1-6 and V is TRBV7-2, with 8 bases lining up with TRBD1. V was pared by 8 bases and J by 10 bases, with 10 bases of the junction left unmatched. The germline CDR1 and CDR2 sequences are SGHTA and FQGNSA. The CDR3 totals 14 residues.

The chain carries TRBV6-4 and TRBJ2-3; 7 bases align to TRBD1. J was trimmed by 2 bases and V by 5 bases; bases with no gene match: 7. CDR1 and CDR2 (germline): MRHNA, SNTAGT. The CDR3 extends over 15 amino acids. The CDR3 DNA reads TGTGCCAGCAGTCAACAGGGGTTAGACACAGATACGCAGTATTTT. This gives the protein CASSQQGLDTDTQYF.

The chain has TRBV19 and TRBJ2-1; D not certain. The CDR3 loop spans 12 amino acids. The germline V and J ends were trimmed by 4 bases and 3 bases, with 4 bases remaining between them. Germline V gives CDR1 LNHDA, CDR2 SQIVND (reference sequence). CDR3 in amino acids: CASSNFYNEQFF. The CDR3 DNA is TGTGCCAGTAGTAACTTCTACAATGAGCAGTTCTTC.

The rearrangement links TRBV29-1 to TRBJ2-3, with unresolved D. Trimming shortened V by 7 bases and J by 0 bases, and 8 bases separated the two germline ends. The CDR3 has 12 residues. Looked up from germline, CDR1 is SQVTM and CDR2 is ANQGSEA. The CDR3 DNA reads TGCAGCGGCCTAGTAAGCACAGATACGCAGTATTTT. This translates into CSGLVSTDTQYF.

Worth noting for this clone: The junction does not match germline at one end; this may be a read error. Other DNA sequences from this sample encode an identical CDR3 as well. V is TRBV5-6 and J is TRBJ2-3; 7 bases align to TRBD1. Looked up from germline, CDR1 is SGHDT and CDR2 is YYEEEE. There are 15 residues in the CDR3. The CDR3: CASSLGTGLTDTQYF. CDR3 nucleotides: TGTGCCAGCAGCTTGGGGACAGGCCTGACAGATACACAGTATTTT.

This clone has only a few counts. This chain uses TRBV6-1 with TRBJ1-5, with D possibly TRBD1 on 6 matching bases. The CDR3 is 15 residues long. Germline values: CDR1 MNHNS, CDR2 SASEGT. The ends were cut back, 6 bases at V and 0 bases at J, with 12 bases in the middle. CDR3 coding DNA: TGTGCCAGCAGGAACAGGGTCGCTAGCAATCAGCCCCAGCATTTT. Protein: CASRNRVASNQPQHF.

The rearrangement uses TRBV6-6 and TRBJ2-5; TRBD2 is a possible D gene (6 bases). Looked up from germline, CDR1 is MNHNY and CDR2 is SVGAGI (reference sequence). Between the trimmed V and J ends, which lost 1 base and 5 bases, there was a span of 11 bases. The CDR3 spans 14 residues. CDR3 in DNA: TGTGCCAGCAGTTACTTACTAGCTTCCGAGACCCAGTACTTC. It codes for CASSYLLASETQYF.

The CDR3 nucleotides read TGTGCCAGCAGTTCCCAAAGGACAGTTCAAGAGACCCAGTACTTC. This sequence encodes CASSSQRTVQETQYF. The chain recombines TRBV28 with TRBJ2-5, with D possibly matching TRBD1 (6 bases). Trimming took 4 bases from V and 2 from J, leaving 14 bases between them. The CDR3 is 15 amino acids. Germline V gene sequence: CDR1 MDHEN, CDR2 SYDVKM.